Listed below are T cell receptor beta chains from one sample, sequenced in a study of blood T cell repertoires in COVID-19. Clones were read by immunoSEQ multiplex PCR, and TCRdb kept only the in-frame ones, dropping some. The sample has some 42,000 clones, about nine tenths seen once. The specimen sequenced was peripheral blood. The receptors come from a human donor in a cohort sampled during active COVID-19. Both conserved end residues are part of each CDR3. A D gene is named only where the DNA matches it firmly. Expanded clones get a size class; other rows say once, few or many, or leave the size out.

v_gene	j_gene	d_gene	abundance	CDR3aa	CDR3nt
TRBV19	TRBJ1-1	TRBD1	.	CASGTGVNTEAFF	TGTGCCAGTGGGACAGGGGTGAACACTGAAGCTTTCTTT
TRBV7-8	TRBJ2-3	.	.	CASSLVAGQGTDTQYF	TGTGCCAGCAGCTTAGTAGCGGGACAGGGAACAGATACGCAGTATTTT
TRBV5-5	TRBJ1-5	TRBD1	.	CASSAGTGPGQPQHF	TGTGCCAGCAGCGCTGGGACAGGGCCCGGTCAGCCCCAGCATTTT
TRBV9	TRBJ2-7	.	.	CASSVFVRDEQYF	TGTGCCAGCAGCGTCTTCGTCCGTGACGAGCAGTACTTC
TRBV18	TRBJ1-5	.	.	CASSTSGGFSNQPQHF	TGTGCCAGCTCTACCAGTGGCGGATTCTCTAATCAGCCCCAGCATTTT
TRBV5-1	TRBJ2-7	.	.	CASSLDAGSYEQYF	TGCGCCAGCAGCTTGGATGCGGGAAGCTACGAGCAGTACTTC
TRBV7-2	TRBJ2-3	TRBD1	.	CASSLPGQGADTQYF	TGTGCCAGCAGCCTCCCGGGACAGGGGGCGGATACGCAGTATTTT
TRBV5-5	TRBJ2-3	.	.	CASSVLRSTDTQYF	TGTGCCAGCAGCGTACTTCGCAGCACAGATACGCAGTATTTT
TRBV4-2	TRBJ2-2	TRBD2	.	CASSQDLWDYSNTGELFF	TGTGCCAGCAGCCAAGATCTGTGGGACTACTCGAACACCGGGGAGCTGTTTTTT
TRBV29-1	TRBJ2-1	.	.	CSLLQVETDNEQFF	TGCAGCCTCCTTCAGGTGGAGACAGATAATGAGCAGTTCTTC
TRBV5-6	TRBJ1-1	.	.	CASSSTGRGPEAFF	TGTGCCAGCAGCTCAACAGGGAGAGGTCCTGAAGCTTTCTTT
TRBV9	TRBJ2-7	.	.	CASSVAALEAEQYF	TGTGCCAGCAGCGTAGCGGCATTAGAGGCCGAGCAGTACTTC
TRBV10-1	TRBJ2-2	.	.	CASSDRGIGTGELFF	TGCGCCAGCAGTGACCGAGGGATCGGCACCGGGGAGCTGTTTTTT
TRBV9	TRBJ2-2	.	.	CASSPVDYTGELFF	TGTGCCAGCAGCCCTGTAGACTACACCGGGGAGCTGTTTTTT
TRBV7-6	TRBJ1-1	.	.	CASSLLESNTEAFF	TGTGCCAGCAGCTTATTGGAGTCCAACACTGAAGCTTTCTTT
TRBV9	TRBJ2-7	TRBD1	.	CASSPGQSVKYYEQYF	TGTGCCAGCAGCCCGGGACAGAGCGTTAAGTACTACGAGCAGTACTTC
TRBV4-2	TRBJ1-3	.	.	CASSQEWRAGNTIYF	TGTGCCAGCAGCCAAGAGTGGAGGGCTGGAAACACCATATATTTT
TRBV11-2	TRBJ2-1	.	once	CASSQSGYLSYNEQFF	TGTGCCAGCAGCCAAAGCGGGTACCTATCCTACAATGAGCAGTTCTTC
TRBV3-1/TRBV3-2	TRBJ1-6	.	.	CASSQDKGGNSPLHF	TGTGCCAGCAGCCAAGATAAAGGAGGTAATTCACCCCTCCACTTT
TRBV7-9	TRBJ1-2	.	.	CASSPGVGQETYGYTF	TGTGCCAGCAGCCCCGGGGTAGGGCAAGAGACCTATGGCTACACCTTC
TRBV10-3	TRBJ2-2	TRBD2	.	CAIKAGQNTGELFF	TGTGCCATCAAAGCGGGGCAGAACACCGGGGAGCTGTTTTTT
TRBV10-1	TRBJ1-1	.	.	CASSESTGFGNTEAFF	TGCGCCAGCAGTGAGTCGACTGGGTTCGGGAACACTGAAGCTTTCTTT
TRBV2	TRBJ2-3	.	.	CATSPGAGSDTQYF	TGTGCCACCTCCCCCGGGGCGGGGTCAGATACGCAGTATTTT
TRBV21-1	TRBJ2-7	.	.	CASSCSGTKSPEQYF	TGTGCCAGCAGCTGCTCCGGGACAAAAAGCCCCGAGCAGTACTTC
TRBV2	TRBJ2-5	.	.	CASSVPSSETQYF	TGTGCCAGCAGTGTCCCTTCCTCAGAGACCCAGTACTTC
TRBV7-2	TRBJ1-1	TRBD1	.	CASSLHGQGVMNTEAFF	TGTGCCAGCAGCCTACACGGACAGGGAGTTATGAACACTGAAGCTTTCTTT
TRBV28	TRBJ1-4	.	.	CATAGDYNEKLFF	TGTGCCACCGCAGGAGACTACAATGAAAAACTGTTTTTT
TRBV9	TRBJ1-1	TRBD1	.	CASRPGGQGNTEAFF	TGTGCCAGCAGGCCCGGGGGACAGGGGAACACTGAAGCTTTCTTT
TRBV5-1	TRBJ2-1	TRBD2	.	CASSLWTSGTNEQFF	TGCGCCAGCAGCTTGTGGACTAGCGGGACCAATGAGCAGTTCTTC
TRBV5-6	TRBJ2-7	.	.	CASSLHRTYEQYF	TGTGCCAGCAGCTTGCACAGAACCTACGAGCAGTACTTC
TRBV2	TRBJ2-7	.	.	CASSVAWPADEQYF	TGTGCCAGCAGTGTAGCCTGGCCCGCAGATGAGCAGTACTTC
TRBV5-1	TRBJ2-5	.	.	CASSTQGPWGETQYF	TGCGCCAGCAGCACTCAGGGGCCCTGGGGAGAGACCCAGTACTTC
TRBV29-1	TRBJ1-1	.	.	CSVGHTNTEAFF	TGCAGCGTTGGACACACGAACACTGAAGCTTTCTTT
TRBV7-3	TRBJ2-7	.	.	CASSLTPRGRPSSEQYF	TGTGCCAGCAGCTTAACCCCTCGTGGCAGGCCGAGCTCCGAGCAGTACTTC
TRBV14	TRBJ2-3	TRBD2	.	CASSQPWGRAPDTQYF	TGTGCCAGCAGCCAACCATGGGGGAGGGCCCCAGATACGCAGTATTTT
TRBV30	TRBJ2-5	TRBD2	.	CAWSVRTSPGRTQYF	TGTGCCTGGAGTGTACGGACTAGTCCGGGACGGACCCAGTACTTC
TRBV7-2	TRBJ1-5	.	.	CASRRDNQPQHF	TGTGCCAGCAGACGGGACAATCAGCCCCAGCATTTT
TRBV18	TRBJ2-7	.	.	CASSPPQQGPYEQYF	TGTGCCAGCTCACCCCCCCAACAGGGTCCCTACGAGCAGTACTTC
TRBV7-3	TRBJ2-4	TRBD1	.	CASSLVLGTGEFRAKNIQYF	TGTGCCAGCAGCTTGGTTCTTGGGACAGGGGAGTTTCGAGCCAAAAACATTCAGTACTTC
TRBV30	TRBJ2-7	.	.	CAWTRAARRDEQYF	TGTGCCTGGACGAGGGCAGCCAGACGGGACGAGCAGTACTTC
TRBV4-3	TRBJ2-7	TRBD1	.	CASSQVSRGPYEQYF	TGCGCCAGCAGCCAAGTCAGTAGGGGGCCCTACGAGCAGTACTTC
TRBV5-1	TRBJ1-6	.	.	CASSGPGGEDSPLHF	TGCGCCAGCAGCGGGCCGGGGGGTGAAGACTCACCCCTCCACTTT
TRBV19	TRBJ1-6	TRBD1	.	CASVAGTANSPLHF	TGTGCCAGTGTTGCCGGGACAGCCAATTCACCCCTCCACTTT
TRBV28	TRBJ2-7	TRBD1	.	CASRNLGTAYEQYF	TGTGCCAGCAGAAACCTTGGGACAGCCTACGAGCAGTACTTC
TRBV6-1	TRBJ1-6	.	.	CASSDEGVYNSPLHF	TGTGCCAGCAGTGATGAAGGGGTATATAATTCACCCCTCCACTTT
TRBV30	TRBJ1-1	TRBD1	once	CAWRTGGFTEAFF	TGTGCCTGGAGGACAGGGGGCTTCACTGAAGCTTTCTTT
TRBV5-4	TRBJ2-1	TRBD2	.	CASSFFGGAGEQFF	TGTGCCAGCAGCTTCTTCGGGGGGGCCGGTGAGCAGTTCTTC
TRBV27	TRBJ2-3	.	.	CASSFPERGKPDTQYF	TGTGCCAGCAGTTTCCCCGAGCGCGGGAAGCCAGATACGCAGTATTTT